The clone carrying this T cell receptor beta chain was seen ten or more times. The trim removed 0 bases at V and 10 bases at J, leaving 6 bases unmatched. CDR3 length equals 16 residues. The germline CDR1 and CDR2 sequences are LGHDT and YNNKEL (reference sequence). The data stem from a study of low-dose radiotherapy and immunotherapy resistance in tumors. Indicated time point: after trial treatment. As for treatment: LDRT plus nivolumab, ipilimumab, low-dose cyclophosphamide and aspirin (RACIN trial). Treatment of the donors consisted of nivolumab and ipilimumab (plus aspirin, low-dose cyclophosphamide and low-dose radiotherapy). All eligible patients presented with advanced solid tumors that contained no tumor-infiltrating lymphocytes. TRAV- and TRBV-specific primers were used for first-strand cDNA, which covered alpha and beta chains. Over approximately 20 PCR cycles, TCRs were amplified from a constant-region primer and V-primer adapter. Each CDR3 protein gets one entry after TCRdb re-called the reads with MiXCR. The repertoire holds around 60,000 distinct CDR3 sequences, with under 30% as singletons.

The sequence derives from a male donor with prostate cancer. The material sequenced was PBMCs, taken after low-dose radiotherapy plus immunotherapy. This chain connects TRBV3-1 to TRBJ1-6; 10 nucleotides agree with TRBD1. In DNA form, the CDR3 reads TGTGCCAGCAGCCAAGATATCTTGACAGGGGGCTCACCCCTCCACTTT. Encoded protein: CASSQDILTGGSPLHF.